Sequencing of this T cell receptor beta chain was carried out in a study of OX40 agonist ivuxolimab in advanced cancers. Systemic immunosuppression or a history of autoimmune disease excluded patients. Study findings and constraints: The study observed clonal expansion of CD4+ and CD8+ blood T cells by week 6 at 0.1 to 3.0 mg/kg.

About this clone: Its antigen is not identified.

Only in-frame clones appear in the TCRdb table, and some are missing; sequencing was by immunoSEQ multiplex PCR. This sample has about 100,000 clones, with around nine tenths found just once. The sequences come from CD4+ or CD8+ T cells sorted from blood, collected in a trial of the OX40 agonist ivuxolimab. This receptor was obtained from an adult with an advanced solid tumor such as melanoma, head and neck, liver or kidney cancer.

DNA for the CDR3: TGTGCCAGCAGCGCTGGGACTAGCGGTAGCACAGATACGCAGTATTTT. It codes for CASSAGTSGSTDTQYF. This chain joins TRBV9 and TRBJ2-3; 11 bases line up with TRBD2. V lost 3 bases, J lost 0 bases, and 3 bases stayed unmatched. In germline, CDR1 is SGDLS, CDR2 YYNGEE. CDR3 length: 16 residues.